Listed here are 5 T cell receptor beta chains from one sample, sequenced in a study of T cell responses to AZD1222 COVID-19 vaccine. TCRdb's table, derived via immunoSEQ multiplex PCR, lists solely in-frame clones and lacks some. The sample carries roughly 97,000 clones, around nine tenths recorded once. The sample consisted of peripheral blood, taken 28 days after the second dose of the MenACWY control vaccine. Receptors originate from an adult who received the MenACWY meningococcal vaccine as a control.

This clone has just a few counts. V is TRBV7-3 and J is TRBJ2-1, with 9 positions matching TRBD2. The CDR3 length is 16 residues. CDR1 is SGHTA and CDR2 is FQGTGA in the germline V gene. V gave up 5 bases and J gave up 4 bases; unmatched junction bases: 9. CDR3 amino acids: CASSLSGGNFYNEQFF. The DNA of the CDR3 is TGTGCCAGCAGCCTTAGCGGGGGAAACTTTTACAATGAGCAGTTCTTC.

The gene calls are TRBV30 and TRBJ1-5; D is uncertain. This CDR3 has 13 residues. Germline V CDR1 and CDR2: GTSNPN, SVGIG (reference sequence). Trimming took off 5 bases at V and 0 bases at J, with 8 bases between the two ends. The CDR3 bases are TGTGCCTGGGGTTCCGGTAGCAATCAGCCCCAGCATTTT. Translation: CAWGSGSNQPQHF.

The chain carries TRBV9 and TRBJ1-2, with 10 bases identical to TRBD1. J gave up 4 bases and V 4 bases, and 7 bases lay outside the gene matches. Germline CDR1 reads SGDLS; CDR2 reads YYNGEE. The CDR3 has 15 residues. CDR3 sequence (DNA): TGTGCCAGCAGCCAAAGGACAGGGGGTCTCTATGGCTACACCTTC. Translated: CASSQRTGGLYGYTF. Full variable domain (missing parts from reference TRBV9 and TRBJ1-2): DSGVTQTPKHLITATGQRVTLRCSPRSGDLSVYWYQQSLDQGLQFLIQYYNGEERAKGNILERFSAQQFPDLHSELNLSSLELGDSALYFCASSQRTGGLYGYTFGSGTRLTVV.

This sequence joins TRBV7-9 and TRBJ1-2; 7 bases fit TRBD1. The CDR3 spans 16 residues. The V gene end was trimmed by 5 bases and the J gene end by 8 bases; junction bases not matched to a gene: 17. In germline, CDR1 is SEHNR, CDR2 FQNEAQ (reference sequence). The CDR3, as DNA: TGTGCCAGCAGCCAGACGACCTCGACAGGGCTGGAAGGCTACACCTTC. This codes for CASSQTTSTGLEGYTF. Full variable domain (remainder filled in from reference TRBV7-9 and TRBJ1-2): DTGVSQNPRHKITKRGQNVTFRCDPISEHNRLYWYRQTLGQGPEFLTYFQNEAQLEKSRLLSDRFSAERPKGSFSTLEIQRTEQGDSAMYLCASSQTTSTGLEGYTFGSGTRLTVV.

The V gene is TRBV4-3, the J gene TRBJ2-3, with TRBD1 matching 10 bases. CDR3 size: 15 residues. The germline V gene encodes CDR1 LGHNA and CDR2 YSLEER. J was trimmed by 6 bases and V by 4 bases; bases with no gene match: 7. The DNA for the CDR3 is TGCGCCAGCAGCCGCGGACAGGGGGGCGCGGATACGCAGTATTTT. It translates to CASSRGQGGADTQYF.